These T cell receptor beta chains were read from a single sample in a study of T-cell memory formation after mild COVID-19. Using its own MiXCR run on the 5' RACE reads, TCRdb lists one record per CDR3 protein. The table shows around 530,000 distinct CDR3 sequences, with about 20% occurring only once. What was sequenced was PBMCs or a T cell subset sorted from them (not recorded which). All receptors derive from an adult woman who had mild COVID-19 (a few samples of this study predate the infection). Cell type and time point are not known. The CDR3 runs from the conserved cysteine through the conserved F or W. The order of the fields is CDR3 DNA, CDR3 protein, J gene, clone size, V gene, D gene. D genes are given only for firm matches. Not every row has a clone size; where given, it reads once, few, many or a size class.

DNA: TGTGCCAGCACCCCCGGGGGGAACACCGGGGAGCTGTTTTTT
CDR3: CASTPGGNTGELFF
J: TRBJ2-2
size: many
V: TRBV7-3
D: -

DNA: TGTGCCAGCAGCTTAGCGCTAGTCTCCGAGCAGTACTTC
CDR3: CASSLALVSEQYF
J: TRBJ2-7
size: -
V: TRBV7-6
D: -

DNA: TGTGCCAGCAGCGTAGTTTTCAGGGTAGAATCACCCCTCCACTTT
CDR3: CASSVVFRVESPLHF
J: TRBJ1-6
size: -
V: TRBV9
D: -

DNA: TGCAGTGCTAGAGGCGGGAGTTCCAACGAGCAGTACTTC
CDR3: CSARGGSSNEQYF
J: TRBJ2-7
size: -
V: TRBV20-1
D: TRBD2

DNA: TGCAGTGCTCCGACTAGCGGTAGCACAGATACGCAGTATTTT
CDR3: CSAPTSGSTDTQYF
J: TRBJ2-3
size: -
V: TRBV20-1
D: TRBD2

DNA: TGCAGTGCTAGTGGGACAGGGTGGACGAGAACCGGGGAGCTGTTTTTT
CDR3: CSASGTGWTRTGELFF
J: TRBJ2-2
size: once
V: TRBV20-1
D: TRBD1

DNA: TGTGCCAGCAGTTACTGGTCTACACTATCCTACGAGCAGTACTTC
CDR3: CASSYWSTLSYEQYF
J: TRBJ2-7
size: few
V: TRBV6-2/TRBV6-3
D: -

DNA: TGTGCCACCAGTGATTTCTTGGGACGGGACGTGTTCTTC
CDR3: CATSDFLGRDVFF
J: TRBJ2-1
size: many
V: TRBV24-1
D: -

DNA: TGTGCCAGCAGTTACTCGGGGACAGGGACCTCACCCCTCCACTTT
CDR3: CASSYSGTGTSPLHF
J: TRBJ1-6
size: -
V: TRBV6-2/TRBV6-3
D: TRBD1

DNA: TGTGCCAGCACTCCGGGACTAGCGGGCACCGATGAGCAGTTCTTC
CDR3: CASTPGLAGTDEQFF
J: TRBJ2-1
size: -
V: TRBV12-3/TRBV12-4
D: TRBD2

DNA: TGCAGTGCTAGGACGGTCGTCAAGTCCTACGAGCAGTACTTC
CDR3: CSARTVVKSYEQYF
J: TRBJ2-7
size: many
V: TRBV20-1
D: -

DNA: TGTGCCAGCAGCTACCCTAGCGCGGCTGAGCAGTTCTTC
CDR3: CASSYPSAAEQFF
J: TRBJ2-1
size: -
V: TRBV11-3
D: -

DNA: TGCGCCAGCAGCCGAACCAGGGGGGACGAGCAGTACTTC
CDR3: CASSRTRGDEQYF
J: TRBJ2-7
size: -
V: TRBV4-3
D: -

DNA: TGCAGCGTTCGAAGCGGGGGGAATTTTCGCACCTACGAGCAGTACTTC
CDR3: CSVRSGGNFRTYEQYF
J: TRBJ2-7
size: few
V: TRBV29-1
D: TRBD2

DNA: TGTGCCAGCAGTCCCTTGACTGTAAACACTGAAGCTTTCTTT
CDR3: CASSPLTVNTEAFF
J: TRBJ1-1
size: -
V: TRBV2
D: -

DNA: TGCGCCAGCAGCCCTGGACAGGCCGGTCCCTACGAGCAGTACTTC
CDR3: CASSPGQAGPYEQYF
J: TRBJ2-7
size: -
V: TRBV5-1
D: TRBD1

DNA: TGCAGTGCTAGATCCGGAAGTGGGGCGGGGACTGAAGCTTTCTTT
CDR3: CSARSGSGAGTEAFF
J: TRBJ1-1
size: few
V: TRBV20-1
D: -

DNA: TGTGCCAGCAGAGGACAGGGGTTTGGCGCTTTCTTT
CDR3: CASRGQGFGAFF
J: TRBJ1-1
size: few
V: TRBV12-3/TRBV12-4
D: TRBD1

DNA: TGTGCCAGCAGCCCAGCCGGGACAGGGGGCGAGGGCTACACCTTC
CDR3: CASSPAGTGGEGYTF
J: TRBJ1-2
size: few
V: TRBV5-6
D: TRBD1

DNA: TGCGCCAGCAGCTCCCAGGGAATTGGTATCCACGAGCAGTACTTC
CDR3: CASSSQGIGIHEQYF
J: TRBJ2-7
size: -
V: TRBV5-1
D: -

DNA: TGCAGTGCCCTGGTCTCCTACAATGAGCAGTTCTTC
CDR3: CSALVSYNEQFF
J: TRBJ2-1
size: many
V: TRBV20-1
D: -

DNA: TGTGCCAGCAGTCCGGACACTTTGAACACTGAAGCTTTCTTT
CDR3: CASSPDTLNTEAFF
J: TRBJ1-1
size: few
V: TRBV4-2
D: -

DNA: TGCAGTGCTAGAGTCGAGGGTACCCATGAGCAGTTCTTC
CDR3: CSARVEGTHEQFF
J: TRBJ2-1
size: -
V: TRBV20-1
D: -

DNA: TGTGCCAGCAGCCACAGGAGGCTGAACACTGAAGCTTTCTTT
CDR3: CASSHRRLNTEAFF
J: TRBJ1-1
size: -
V: TRBV3-1
D: -

DNA: TGCAGTGCAGTGGGGGCGGGAGAGGTCGCTTATCACAATGAGCAGTTCTTC
CDR3: CSAVGAGEVAYHNEQFF
J: TRBJ2-1
size: -
V: TRBV20-1
D: -

DNA: TGTGCCAGCAGCGTAGATCAGGTGGGCAGCTATGGCTACACCTTC
CDR3: CASSVDQVGSYGYTF
J: TRBJ1-2
size: -
V: TRBV9
D: -

DNA: TGTGCCAGCAGCCATGGACAGGAGCAGTACTTC
CDR3: CASSHGQEQYF
J: TRBJ2-7
size: few
V: TRBV13
D: -

DNA: TGTGCCAGCAGCCCCCCCCTAAGCGGGAGCTTGCGCGAGCAGTTCTTC
CDR3: CASSPPLSGSLREQFF
J: TRBJ2-1
size: -
V: TRBV7-9
D: TRBD2

DNA: TGCGCCAGCAGCTTGTTCCCGGGTAGCAATGAGCAGTTCTTC
CDR3: CASSLFPGSNEQFF
J: TRBJ2-1
size: many
V: TRBV5-1
D: -

DNA: TGTGCCAGCAGCCTCGGCCCCGTAGAGACCCAGTACTTC
CDR3: CASSLGPVETQYF
J: TRBJ2-5
size: -
V: TRBV5-4
D: -

DNA: TGCGCCAGCAGCCAAGATGGGGGCAGAAATCAGCCCCAGCATTTT
CDR3: CASSQDGGRNQPQHF
J: TRBJ1-5
size: -
V: TRBV4-3
D: -

DNA: TGTGCCAGCAGCGTAGGCGGGCCGCAGTATTTT
CDR3: CASSVGGPQYF
J: TRBJ2-3
size: many
V: TRBV9
D: -

DNA: TGTGCCAGCAGCTCCTACAGCGGGCCGTCCTACGAGCAGTACTTC
CDR3: CASSSYSGPSYEQYF
J: TRBJ2-7
size: few
V: TRBV7-2
D: -

DNA: TGTGCCAGCAGGAACAGGGGAAACACCATATATTTT
CDR3: CASRNRGNTIYF
J: TRBJ1-3
size: few
V: TRBV6-5
D: -

DNA: TGTGCCAGCAGCAGGGACAGGGGCGATACGCAGTATTTT
CDR3: CASSRDRGDTQYF
J: TRBJ2-3
size: -
V: TRBV5-6
D: TRBD1

DNA: TGTGCCAGCAGTCCGCGGTCAGAGGTCCCAGATACGCAGTATTTT
CDR3: CASSPRSEVPDTQYF
J: TRBJ2-3
size: -
V: TRBV5-5
D: -

DNA: TGTGCCAGCAGCCTACCTTTGGTTGTCGGGTACCAAGAGACCCAGTACTTC
CDR3: CASSLPLVVGYQETQYF
J: TRBJ2-5
size: -
V: TRBV5-6
D: -

DNA: TGTGCCAGCAGCGCACGGGAGCCAAACATTCAGTACTTC
CDR3: CASSAREPNIQYF
J: TRBJ2-4
size: -
V: TRBV5-5
D: -

DNA: TGCAGTGCTAGAGGTACCGGGACATTTGGCTACACCTTC
CDR3: CSARGTGTFGYTF
J: TRBJ1-2
size: few
V: TRBV20-1
D: -

DNA: TGTGCCAGCAGTGAAAGATTGGGGGACACTGAAGCTTTCTTT
CDR3: CASSERLGDTEAFF
J: TRBJ1-1
size: -
V: TRBV6-1
D: -

DNA: TGTGCCACCAGACCGGGACTAGGCAACAATGAGCAGTTCTTC
CDR3: CATRPGLGNNEQFF
J: TRBJ2-1
size: few
V: TRBV24-1
D: TRBD2

DNA: TGCAGTGCGAAGCGCGGGACAGTGAACGAAAACATTCAGTACTTC
CDR3: CSAKRGTVNENIQYF
J: TRBJ2-4
size: few
V: TRBV20-1
D: -

DNA: TGCGCCAGCAGCTTGGGCGTCATGGGTGGGAACAATGAGCAGTTCTTC
CDR3: CASSLGVMGGNNEQFF
J: TRBJ2-1
size: few
V: TRBV5-1
D: -

DNA: TGCGCCAGCAGCTTGGCGGGACTAGCAGAGACCCAGTACTTC
CDR3: CASSLAGLAETQYF
J: TRBJ2-5
size: -
V: TRBV5-1
D: TRBD2

DNA: TGTGCCAGCAGTCCGGACAGCTATGGCTACACCTTC
CDR3: CASSPDSYGYTF
J: TRBJ1-2
size: many
V: TRBV7-9
D: -